Presented here are 10 T cell receptor beta chains from one specimen sequenced in a study of T cell responses to AZD1222 COVID-19 vaccine. The protocol was immunoSEQ multiplex PCR, while the TCRdb copy is restricted to in-frame clones and leaves out a portion. The sample lists about 140,000 clones, 80% to 95% occurring once. The sequences come from peripheral blood, collected on day 0 of AZD1222 vaccination. Receptors were obtained from an adult in good health.

The rearrangement uses TRBV28 and TRBJ1-5; D is uncertain. V was cut by 9 bases and J by 1 base, with 19 bases left in between. CDR1 is MDHEN and CDR2 is SYDVKM in the germline V gene. The CDR3 covers 16 residues. The CDR3 protein is CASHRGKGASNQPQHF. Written as DNA, the CDR3 is TGTGCCAGTCACAGAGGGAAAGGAGCGAGCAATCAGCCCCAGCATTTT.

The V gene is TRBV7-2, the J gene TRBJ2-1, with a tentative D call TRBD2 (5 bases). V lost 2 bases to trimming and J lost 9 bases, with 17 bases between them. The CDR3 spans 15 residues. CDR1 and CDR2 (germline): SGHTA, FQGNSA. In nucleotides, the CDR3 is TGTGCCAGCAGCTTATCGGAGACTTATGGAGGTGAGCAGTTCTTC. Translating gives CASSLSETYGGEQFF.

The chain carries TRBV14 and TRBJ2-7; D is ambiguous. Germline CDR1 SGHDN, CDR2 FVKESK. Trimming left V 4 bases short and J 7 bases short, with 14 bases between. The CDR3 totals 13 residues. DNA of the CDR3: TGTGCCAGCAGCCCTTGGGCCCTCCGGGAGCAGTACTTC. Translated, it gives CASSPWALREQYF.

V is TRBV4-3 and J is TRBJ2-4, with TRBD2 matching over 9 bases. Per the germline V gene, CDR1 is LGHNA and CDR2 is YSLEER. V trimming: 1 base; J trimming: 6 bases; junction bases outside the gene matches: 7. The length of the CDR3 is 16 residues. The CDR3 nucleotides are TGCGCCAGCAGCCAAGGCGTCGGACTAGCGATAAACATTCAGTACTTC. It translates to CASSQGVGLAINIQYF.

The J gene is TRBJ2-1, the V gene TRBV7-2, with 13 bases aligning to TRBD2. Germline V gives CDR1 SGHTA, CDR2 FQGNSA. J lost 8 bases, V lost 5 bases, and 9 bases had no gene match. The length of the CDR3 is 16 residues. The chain's CDR3 is CASSSPGLAGSDEQFF. In nucleotides, the CDR3 is TGTGCCAGCAGCAGCCCGGGACTAGCGGGATCGGATGAGCAGTTCTTC.

The chain employs TRBV6-6 and TRBJ2-2; TRBD2 aligns across 9 bases. Germline CDR1 reads MNHNY; CDR2 reads SVGAGI (reference sequence). J was trimmed by 0 bases and V by 7 bases; bases with no gene match: 6. The CDR3 has 16 residues. This CDR3 is CASKEREASNTGELFF. CDR3 in DNA: TGTGCCAGCAAGGAGCGGGAGGCGTCGAACACCGGGGAGCTGTTTTTT.

The chain has TRBV7-2 and TRBJ1-1; D not resolved. Germline V gives CDR1 SGHTA, CDR2 FQGNSA. The CDR3 runs 15 residues. The V end lost 1 base, the J end lost 4 bases, and 13 bases lay between the germline ends. The chain's CDR3 is CASSLERLSLTEAFF. CDR3 DNA: TGTGCCAGCAGCTTAGAAAGGCTGTCCCTCACTGAAGCTTTCTTT.

The chain combines TRBV7-9 with TRBJ1-1; D uncertain. CDR3 size: 15 residues. V gave up 2 bases and J gave up 2 bases, with 12 bases separating them. CDR1 SEHNR and CDR2 FQNEAQ come from the germline V gene (reference sequence). CDR3 amino acids: CASSLLLSLNTEAFF. CDR3 nucleotide sequence: TGTGCCAGCAGCTTACTATTATCACTCAACACTGAAGCTTTCTTT.

V is TRBV5-6 and J is TRBJ1-2; a possible D gene is TRBD1 (5 bases). V lost 5 bases to trimming and J lost 4 bases, with 18 bases between them. CDR1 is SGHDT, CDR2 YYEEEE, per germline. The CDR3 spans 15 residues. Written as DNA, the CDR3 is TGTGCCAGCAGTTTAACCGGGACTCAACTCTATGGCTACACCTTC. Residues: CASSLTGTQLYGYTF.

The chain uses TRBV6-5 and TRBJ1-5; D is unresolved. This CDR3 spans 16 amino acids. Germline V gene sequence: CDR1 MNHEY, CDR2 SVGAGI. Trimming took 0 bases from V and 0 from J, leaving 9 bases between them. The CDR3 DNA is TGTGCCAGCAGTTACTCGAGCCGGGGTAGCAATCAGCCCCAGCATTTT. Translation gives CASSYSSRGSNQPQHF.